The present entry profiles one T cell receptor (beta chain) with its context. The antigen is not known. The table came from immunoSEQ multiplex PCR; TCRdb's copy has only in-frame clones and leaves some out. The profile shows about 2.2 million clones, 93% of them singletons. These data originate in a study of shared clonotypes between healthy human individuals. Trimming pared 3 bases from V and 4 bases from J, leaving 12 bases between. From germline, CDR1 is PRHDT and CDR2 FYEKMQ (reference sequence). The CDR3 loop spans 14 amino acids. CD8 cells regarded as naive lacked CD45RO, were positively chosen for CCR7, and omitted terminally differentiated effector memory CD45RA+ cells. General study findings and limits: Sharing across four donors was highest in naive CD4 (roughly 5%) and lowest in memory CD8 (around 0.4%).

The sequenced material came from naive CD8+ T cells from PBMCs. The receptor comes from a man in his late teens or twenties in good health. Some clones in this sample may be carry-over from other donors' samples. V is TRBV13 and J is TRBJ1-1, with TRBD1 as a possible D gene (5 bases). CDR3 residues: CASSFHRYGTEAFF. CDR3 sequence (DNA): TGTGCCAGCAGCTTTCACAGGTACGGCACTGAAGCTTTCTTT. The full variable domain, with the rest looked up from reference TRBV13 and TRBJ1-1, is AAGVIQSPRHLIKEKRETATLKCYPIPRHDTVYWYQQGPGQDPQFLISFYEKMQSDKGSIPDRFSAQQFSDYHSELNMSSLELGDSALYFCASSFHRYGTEAFFGQGTRLTVV.